This T cell receptor beta chain was identified in a study of blood T cell repertoires in COVID-19. The germline gives CDR1 SGHVS, CDR2 FNYEAQ. V lost 7 bases and J lost 0, with 13 bases in between. The CDR3 runs 14 residues. This clone has just a few counts. Sequenced by immunoSEQ multiplex PCR; TCRdb stores in-frame clones only, minus some. The sample consists of approximately 220,000 clones, over 75% of them appearing once. The material sequenced was PBMCs or T cells enriched from blood (not recorded which). This TCR was sampled from a woman aged 18-35 years in a cohort exposed to, infected with or recovered from COVID-19 (not recorded which). The rearrangement uses TRBV7-6 and TRBJ2-7; tentatively, D is TRBD1 (5 bases). The CDR3 DNA reads TGTGCCAGCACTTGGGGCACGTACTCCTACGAGCAGTACTTC. It specifies CASTWGTYSYEQYF.